Presented here are 4 T cell receptor beta chains from one specimen sequenced in a study of kidney transplant recipient with SARS-CoV-2 infection (dated by TCRdb to about 2021). Reads for this sample came from an Illumina MiSeq. TCRdb reanalyzed the raw reads on its own, using fastp at Q25 for trimming and MiXCR for clone calling, and kept in-frame beta chains. Each entry merges the rows of one CDR3 protein and shows their most common DNA and genes. The sample has some 220,000 distinct CDR3 sequences on record, more than 25% of them singletons. The ten largest account for about 7% of the sample. This specimen's time point label, per the study, means: pre-pandemic baseline sample and day 111 after first positive SARS-CoV-2 test. Source: a blood sample, taken at baseline and around day 110 from a kidney transplant recipient. These receptors were collected from a male patient between 25 and 39 years old who had COVID-19 and was a kidney transplant recipient. In transplant recipients, some T cells may be of donor rather than host origin.

This clonotype was seen at least ten times. This chain joins TRBV6-1 and TRBJ2-7, with D perhaps TRBD2 (5 bases). This CDR3 has 13 amino acids. Trimming took 4 bases from V and 0 from J, leaving 7 bases between them. CDR1 and CDR2 from the germline V gene are MNHNS and SASEGT. This CDR3 is CASSGTSSYEQYF. The CDR3 DNA reads TGTGCCAGCAGTGGAACTAGCTCCTACGAGCAGTACTTC.

To note about this clonotype: A much larger clone differs from this one at a single base, so this may be a read error. The V and J genes are TRBV18 and TRBJ1-2, with TRBD1 matching over 10 bases. The CDR3 contains 13 residues. Germline V gene sequence: CDR1 KGHSH, CDR2 LQKENI. With 8 bases clipped from V and 4 bases from J, the junction kept 4 bases outside the gene matches. CDR3 region: CASIGQGVYGYTF. CDR3 DNA sequence: TGTGCCAGCATCGGACAGGGGGTCTATGGCTACACCTTC. The whole variable domain, remainder taken from reference TRBV18 and TRBJ1-2, is NAGVMQNPRHLVRRRGQEARLRCSPMKGHSHVYWYRQLPEEGLKFMVYLQKENIIDESGMPKERFSAEFPKEGPSILRIQQVVRGDSAAYFCASIGQGVYGYTFGSGTRLTVV.

Ten or more counts support this clonotype. V and J are TRBV6-6 and TRBJ1-1; no clear D. The ends were cut back, 10 bases at V and 2 bases at J, with 14 bases in the middle. This CDR3 has 13 residues. Germline-derived CDR1 and CDR2 are MNHNY and SVGAGI (reference sequence). CDR3 nucleotide sequence: TGTGCCACCTGGCGGGATGGTAACACTGAAGCTTTCTTT. Amino acids: CATWRDGNTEAFF.

A word on this clonotype: A much larger clone lies a single base off, so this may be a read error. This rearrangement joins TRBV14 to TRBJ1-4, with D unclear. Germline V gives CDR1 SGHDN, CDR2 FVKESK. The CDR3 loop spans 13 amino acids. Here the CDR3 DNA reads TGTGTCAGCAGCCAACTTACGAATGAAAAACTGTTTTTT. Encoded protein: CVSSQLTNEKLFF. Full variable domain (outside the CDR3, taken from reference TRBV14 and TRBJ1-4): EAGVTQFPSHSVIEKGQTVTLRCDPISGHDNLYWYRRVMGKEIKFLLHFVKESKQDESGMPNNRFLAERTGGTYSTLKVQPAELEDSGVYFCVSSQLTNEKLFFGSGTQLSVL.